A selection of T cell receptor beta chains follows, all from one sample in a study of CD8 T cells in Susac syndrome. TCRdb passed the immunoSEQ multiplex PCR reads through MiXCR, listing each CDR3 protein once. The sample has approximately 74,000 distinct CDR3 sequences, around 94% seen once. Sequencing was carried out using CD8+ T cells from PBMCs. These receptors were taken from a human donor with Susac syndrome. The CDR3 runs from the conserved cysteine through the conserved F or W. Each record gives: V gene, J gene, CDR3 protein.

V: TRBV12-3/TRBV12-4; J: TRBJ2-1; CDR3: CASSFAGAYNEQFF
V: TRBV7-9; J: TRBJ2-1; CDR3: CASRYLRDEQFF
V: TRBV6-1; J: TRBJ2-6; CDR3: CASTLKQGAGANVLTF
V: TRBV28; J: TRBJ2-1; CDR3: CASSDPAGVFYNEQFF
V: TRBV6-1; J: TRBJ2-7; CDR3: CASSTPSAEGAVHEQYF
V: TRBV4-2; J: TRBJ2-2; CDR3: CASSQAGPGDTGELFF
V: TRBV19; J: TRBJ2-7; CDR3: CASSMGQGFSYEQYF
V: TRBV5-1; J: TRBJ2-7; CDR3: CASSSGTGLGYEQYF
V: TRBV19; J: TRBJ1-5; CDR3: CASSIGGSYSNQPQHF
V: TRBV15; J: TRBJ1-5; CDR3: CATREDSNQPQHF
V: TRBV11-2; J: TRBJ2-3; CDR3: CASSVGEDTQYF